This T cell receptor beta chain was found in a study of T cell responses to AZD1222 COVID-19 vaccine (dated by TCRdb to the early 2020s). In terms of the full investigation: AZD1222 recipients given second doses at about 4 weeks or at about 12 weeks were pooled, since spike-specific TCR depth and breadth were not found to differ between the two schedules. TCR sequencing was performed for roughly 250 trial participants, of whom some 200 were given two doses of AZD1222 and some 26 were given two doses of MenACWY control vaccine. Trial participants were enrolled by age into subgroups of 18-55, 56-69 and 70-plus years, and roughly 160, 29 and 62 TCR-sequenced participants, respectively, were included in these subgroups.

General study outcomes and caveats: In the small 56-69-year group, the increase in depth fell short of significance, most likely because of low power. A significant rise in spike-specific TCR breadth and depth was observed after two AZD1222 doses relative to day 0 and relative to MenACWY recipients. Participants were mostly white British and included more females than males, and it was suggested by the authors that clonal diversity may have been underestimated. Because no day 14 peak-response samples were available, repertoires were characterized only after the peak T cell response. The whole spike protein was spanned by vaccine-associated CD4 TCRs, and dominant responses were seen in regions 160-218 and 743-854. Reportedly, close to half of the unique spike-specific TCRs recognized epitopes lying outside the regions that are mutated in the B.1.351 and B.1.1.7 variants. Only six or seven AZD1222 recipients were SARS-CoV-2 seropositive at baseline, limiting conclusions about previously exposed vaccinees.

The time point label on this specimen signifies: baseline before first vaccination. Vaccinee samples were obtained from the UK trials COV001 and COV002, which included a single-blind randomized controlled phase 2/3 trial of AZD1222 (ChAdOx1 nCoV-19) in healthy adults. For TCRbeta chain sequencing, PBMC samples from trial participants were taken at day 0 and at day 28 after the second dose. This clone turned up a few times. Its recognized antigen is unknown. No much larger clonotype is one base removed from it; base qualities were not supplied. The CDR3 regions of human TCRbeta chains were subjected to immunosequencing. The paper's data handling went like this. Repertoire TCRs were checked for matches against a reference library of SARS-CoV-2-specific TCRs that had been generated using the MIRA antigen-specificity platform. Breadth was defined as the fraction of unique TCRs that were SARS-CoV-2-associated. Depth was defined as the fraction of total T cells that were SARS-CoV-2-associated. Each spike-specific TCR was assigned to its reactive spike region and to a CD4 or CD8 class using the MIRA data. Log10-transformed breadth and depth values were compared by one-way ANOVA with Sidak's multiple comparisons tests. TCRdb limited this immuneACCESS table to in-frame rearrangements with V and J called. A share of clones is missing; checked studies link under half to unresolved V genes, and the rest is unexplained. For V, J and clone size, that table is used; D and trimming come from the DNA. The sample table holds approximately 84,000 clones, of which approximately 91% were seen once. The top ten hold around 2% of the sample.

The receptor was isolated from an adult in good health. Sequencing was performed on peripheral blood, taken on day 0 of AZD1222 vaccination.

The sequence in DNA is TGCGCCAGCAGCCAAGACGAAAGGGGATCCTATGGCTACACCTTC. The encoded protein is CASSQDERGSYGYTF. The V and J segments used are TRBV4-3 and TRBJ1-2, and possibly TRBD1, on 5 matching bases. From cysteine to phenylalanine, the CDR3 is 15 amino acids long. Only CDR3 DNA is held: 45 bases, read in frame from base 1. Relative to germline, V is 0 bases shorter and J is 4 bases shorter, with 12 bases between their ends. The germline V gene gives CDR1 as LGHNA and CDR2 as YSLEER.